This TCR beta chain is from a study of read filtering for tumor transcriptome and immune sequencing. The library was built from around 0.4 ug RNA with molecular barcoded adaptors for alpha/delta and beta/gamma chains. Via MiXCR, TCRdb re-called the reads, giving one row per CDR3 protein. The table records approximately 93,000 distinct CDR3 sequences, around a fifth of them present only once. As to this clonotype: Compared with germline, one end of the junction differs, possibly owing to a read error.

The CDR3 has 12 residues. CDR1 is SGHDN, CDR2 FVKESK, per germline. This TCR derives from a donor at least 40 years old with multiple myeloma. The sample was a population of CD138-negative cells sorted from bone marrow. V is TRBV14 and J is TRBJ2-1, with D possibly TRBD1 on 5 matching bases. The CDR3 bases are TGTGCCAGCAGCCTTCAAGGACACCTCCATATCTTC. Translating gives CASSLQGHLHIF.